This T cell receptor beta chain was sequenced in a study of low-dose radiotherapy and immunotherapy resistance in tumors. This clonotype was observed many times. TRAV- and TRBV-specific primers were used for first-strand cDNA, which covered alpha and beta chains. TCR amplification used roughly 20 PCR cycles, a constant-region primer and a V-primer adapter. TCRdb independently ran MiXCR on the reads; one entry per CDR3 protein. The data hold 80,000 to 95,000 distinct CDR3 sequences, with around 9.2% observed a single time. Indicated time point: before trial treatment. The treatment that donors received included nivolumab, ipilimumab, aspirin, low-dose cyclophosphamide and low-dose radiotherapy. CDR1 and CDR2 from the germline V gene are LNHDA and SQIVND (reference sequence). This CDR3 is 15 amino acids long. Trimming cost V 5 bases and J 2 bases, with 13 bases left between them.

The chain recombines TRBV19 with TRBJ2-1; D might be TRBD1 or TRBD2, each matching 7 bases. The clonotype comes from a male donor with prostate cancer. The sample here was PBMCs, taken before treatment. This CDR3 is CASSAQGGTYNEQFF. In nucleotides, the CDR3 is TGTGCCAGTAGTGCGCAGGGGGGGACCTACAATGAGCAGTTCTTC.